Listed here are 22 T cell receptor beta chains from one sample, sequenced in a study of cytomegalovirus exposure and HLA in healthy donors (dated 2017 in TCRdb). The library was produced with the immunoSEQ multiplex PCR assay. For the multiplex PCR, a mixture combining 60 forward primers for TCR Vbeta segments and 13 reverse primers for TCR Jbeta segments was used. TCRdb limited this immuneACCESS table to in-frame rearrangements with V and J called. A share of clones is missing; checked studies link under half to unresolved V genes, and the rest is unexplained. Within this sample are more than 150,000 clones, with less than 90% of them counted one time only. Together, the top ten hold around 0.25% of the sample. Sequences were obtained from PBMCs. Receptor source: a girl under two years old in good health and CMV-seronegative.

A remark on this clone: Because the CDR3's place on the DNA is in doubt, the DNA is left out and the CDR3 is given as listed by TCRdb. This sequence joins TRBV5-1 and TRBJ2-5; the table's D call TRBD2 went unverified against the DNA. The CDR3 has 14 amino acids, counting both end residues. From germline, CDR1 is SGHRS and CDR2 YFSETQ. The CDR3 loop is CASSRGLLLYEQYF.

This clone was counted a single time. The rearrangement uses TRBV13 and TRBJ2-3; 13 nucleotides line up with TRBD2. The CDR3 contains 20 residues. The V segment lost 2 bases and the J segment 2 bases; nucleotides outside the gene matches: 13. Per germline, CDR1 PRHDT and CDR2 FYEKMQ (reference sequence). CDR3 protein: CASSLMGLAGLGDYTDTQYF. For the CDR3, the DNA is TGTGCCAGCAGCTTAATGGGACTAGCGGGGTTAGGCGACTACACAGATACGCAGTATTTT. The entire variable domain, with the rest obtained from reference TRBV13 and TRBJ2-3, is as follows: AAGVIQSPRHLIKEKRETATLKCYPIPRHDTVYWYQQGPGQDPQFLISFYEKMQSDKGSIPDRFSAQQFSDYHSELNMSSLELGDSALYFCASSLMGLAGLGDYTDTQYFGPGTRLTVL.

This clone was seen a single time. The V gene is TRBV5-4, the J gene TRBJ2-2; TRBD2 is a possible D gene (7 bases). V lost 0 bases and J lost 0, with 9 bases in between. Looked up from germline, CDR1 is SGHNT and CDR2 is YYREEE (reference sequence). The CDR3 contains 16 residues. The CDR3 region is CASSLEGGSNTGELFF. The CDR3, as DNA: TGTGCCAGCAGCTTGGAGGGGGGGTCGAACACCGGGGAGCTGTTTTTT.

V is TRBV5-1 and J is TRBJ2-1, with D possibly being TRBD2 (6 bases). Germline V gene sequence: CDR1 SGHRS, CDR2 YFSETQ. V shed 0 bases and J shed 3 bases, with 13 bases lying between them. The CDR3 is 16 amino acids. CDR3 sequence reads: CASSLVSGSDYNEQFF. The CDR3, as DNA: TGCGCCAGCAGCTTGGTAAGCGGGTCAGACTACAATGAGCAGTTCTTC.

This sequence joins TRBV27 and TRBJ1-5; tentative D call: TRBD1 (6 bases). The germline V and J ends were trimmed by 6 bases and 6 bases, with 9 bases remaining between them. This CDR3 comprises 12 residues. Germline lookup yields CDR1 MNHEY and CDR2 SMNVEV (reference sequence). CDR3 amino acids: CASRTGFQPQHF. The CDR3 DNA reads as TGTGCCAGCAGGACAGGCTTTCAGCCCCAGCATTTT.

The rearrangement joins TRBV15 to TRBJ1-6; D is ambiguous. CDR3 length: 13 residues. The V end was cut by 0 bases, the J end by 5 bases, with 2 bases between. CDR1 LNHNV and CDR2 YYDKDF come from the germline V gene (reference sequence). In DNA, the CDR3 is TGTGCCACCAGCAGAGACAATAATTCACCCCTCCACTTT. As protein: CATSRDNNSPLHF.

This rearrangement joins TRBV6-1 to TRBJ1-6; no definite D call. CDR3 size: 14 residues. Trimming removed 2 bases from V and 7 bases from J, with 9 bases in between. Germline CDR1 reads MNHNS; CDR2 reads SASEGT. The DNA of the CDR3 is TGTGCCAGCAGTGAAAGGAAACAGAATTCACCCCTCCACTTT. Its translation is CASSERKQNSPLHF.

J is TRBJ2-7 and V is TRBV6-1; D call uncertain. The CDR3 sequence is 13 residues long. Germline CDR1 reads MNHNS; CDR2 reads SASEGT. The V end lost 8 bases, the J end lost 2 bases, and 13 bases lay between the germline ends. DNA of the CDR3: TGTGCCAGCGAAGGAACTAATACCTACGAGCAGTACTTC. Amino acid sequence: CASEGTNTYEQYF.

The chain joins TRBV6-5 to TRBJ1-1; the D is unclear. The length of the CDR3 is 13 residues. CDR1 MNHEY and CDR2 SVGAGI come from the germline V gene. Trimming pared 2 bases from V and 3 bases from J, leaving 7 bases between. The CDR3 reads CASSYGQDTEAFF. CDR3 in DNA: TGTGCCAGCAGTTACGGGCAGGACACTGAAGCTTTCTTT.

This clone was observed a single time. The chain uses TRBV7-2 and TRBJ2-3; no firm D call. The germline gives CDR1 SGHTA, CDR2 FQGNSA. The CDR3 totals 14 residues. The V gene lost 0 bases and the J gene lost 4 bases, with 8 bases spanning the gap. In nucleotides, the CDR3 is TGTGCCAGCAGCTTAGCCGTCGTAGCAGATACGCAGTATTTT. This gives the protein CASSLAVVADTQYF.

The rearrangement uses TRBV27 and TRBJ2-5, with 7 bases identical to TRBD1. TRBJ2-7 explains the end of the DNA better; the J call may be wrong. CDR1 and CDR2 (germline): MNHEY, SMNVEV (reference sequence). CDR3 length equals 15 residues. DNA for the CDR3: TGTGCCAGCAGTTCATATCCGACAGGGCAGGTCGAGCAGTACTTC. This translates into CASSSYPTGQVEQYF.

This clone was recorded only once. V and J are TRBV4-2 and TRBJ1-2; D is undetermined. V was clipped by 0 bases and J by 4 bases, with 12 bases between them. Per the germline V gene, CDR1 is LGHNA and CDR2 is YNFKEQ. The CDR3 extends over 15 amino acids. The CDR3 region is CASSQDIRGFYGYTF. As DNA, the CDR3 is TGTGCCAGCAGCCAAGATATTCGGGGATTCTATGGCTACACCTTC.

In the case of this clone: A junction boundary mismatches the germline segment, possibly from a read error. This chain links TRBV25-1 with TRBJ2-7; D is undetermined. The length of the CDR3 is 11 residues. From germline, CDR1 is MGHDK and CDR2 SYGVNS. The CDR3 loop is CASSDAVEQCF. The CDR3 nucleotides are TGTGCCAGCAGTGATGCGGTCGAGCAGTGCTTC.

This chain connects TRBV2 to TRBJ2-4, with TRBD2 as a possible D gene (6 bases). This CDR3 comprises 20 residues. V was cut by 3 bases and J by 0 bases, with 24 bases left in between. Germline V lookup: CDR1 SNHLY, CDR2 FYNNEI. CDR3 sequence reads: CASSDRSSWTTGVAKNIQYF. The CDR3 region has the DNA TGTGCCAGCAGTGACCGGTCGTCGTGGACTACCGGGGTAGCCAAAAACATTCAGTACTTC.

The V gene is TRBV6-4, the J gene TRBJ1-1; D may be TRBD1 (5 bases). Germline V CDR1 and CDR2: MRHNA, SNTAGT. Trimming removed 4 bases at V and 6 bases at J, with 15 bases between. The CDR3 runs to 14 residues. CDR3 in DNA: TGTGCCAGCAGTGTCGGACACTCGTCATCTGAAGCTTTCTTT. It specifies CASSVGHSSSEAFF.

The chain carries TRBV4-2 and TRBJ2-5; weak D call: TRBD2 (6 bases). The J call may be mistaken, given a closer DNA end match to TRBJ2-7. The CDR3 covers 14 residues. The V gene's germline CDR1 is LGHNA and CDR2 YNFKEQ. The CDR3 reads CASRLAENSYEQYF. As DNA, the CDR3 is TGTGCCAGCAGATTAGCGGAGAACTCCTACGAGCAGTACTTC.

This chain links TRBV9 with TRBJ1-3, with D unresolved. Germline V gives CDR1 SGDLS, CDR2 YYNGEE. V was clipped by 3 bases and J by 1 base, with 8 bases between them. The CDR3 totals 14 residues. The CDR3 here is CASSGTVSGNTIYF. CDR3 bases: TGTGCCAGCAGCGGAACTGTTTCTGGAAACACCATATATTTT. Drawing the rest from reference TRBV9 and TRBJ1-3, the complete variable domain is DSGVTQTPKHLITATGQRVTLRCSPRSGDLSVYWYQQSLDQGLQFLIQYYNGEERAKGNILERFSAQQFPDLHSELNLSSLELGDSALYFCASSGTVSGNTIYFGEGSWLTVV.

This clone was counted only a few times. The chain is built from TRBV5-8 and TRBJ2-7; the D gene is possibly TRBD2 (5 bases). Trimming removed 9 bases at V and 2 bases at J, with 18 bases between. The CDR3 is made up of 14 amino acids. Germline-derived CDR1 and CDR2 are SGHTS and YDEGEE. The CDR3 DNA reads as TGTGCCACTCGAAGGACTGGAGAGACCTACGAGCAGTACTTC. Its protein product is CATRRTGETYEQYF.

The chain joins TRBV4-1 to TRBJ2-2, with 9 bases identical to TRBD1. Germline CDR1 and CDR2: MGHRA and YSYEKL. This CDR3 is built from 18 residues. V was clipped by 6 bases and J by 4 bases; unmatched bases: 15. CDR3 residues: CASRFMGQGKGTTGELFF. The CDR3 region has the DNA TGCGCCAGCAGGTTCATGGGACAGGGTAAAGGAACCACCGGGGAGCTGTTTTTT.

The chain carries TRBV7-9 and TRBJ2-3; a possible D gene is TRBD2 (6 bases). This CDR3 comprises 17 residues. Germline values: CDR1 SEHNR, CDR2 FQNEAQ (reference sequence). Trimming cost V 4 bases and J 2 bases, with 19 bases left between them. The CDR3 DNA reads as TGTGCCAGCAGCTCCTCCATGGGTAGCGGTTACACAGATACGCAGTATTTT. It yields the protein CASSSSMGSGYTDTQYF.

The CDR3 spells CASSSGLGVEQYF. CDR3 coding DNA: TGTGCCAGCAGTTCCGGACTAGGGGTCGAGCAGTACTTC. V and J are TRBV27 and TRBJ2-7; 7 positions agree with TRBD2. The germline CDR1 and CDR2 sequences are MNHEY and SMNVEV (reference sequence). Trimming at V came to 4 bases and at J to 6 bases, leaving 6 bases not matched to a gene. The CDR3 consists of 13 residues.

The chain employs TRBV5-8 and TRBJ2-2; 8 bases are shared with TRBD1. Germline V gene sequence: CDR1 SGHTS, CDR2 YDEGEE. Unmatched junction bases numbered 7, after V lost 5 bases and J lost 7 bases. The CDR3 is made up of 14 amino acids. CDR3 amino acids: CASRIGQGRGELFF. The DNA of the CDR3 is TGTGCCAGCAGGATCGGACAGGGCCGCGGGGAGCTGTTTTTT.